This T cell receptor beta chain was found in a study of shared clonotypes between healthy human individuals. The data were produced by immunoSEQ multiplex PCR, yet TCRdb's version contains in-frame clones alone and is incomplete. The table shows about 1 million clones, with more than 65% occurring only once. This TCR was recovered from a man between 18 and 29 years old in good health. Input material: memory CD4+ T cells sorted from blood. The subset was: CD45RA-negative fraction.

CDR3 residues: CASSRTDANTEAFF. CDR3 coding DNA: TGCGCCAGCAGCCGGACGGATGCGAACACTGAAGCTTTCTTT. The chain has TRBV10-1 and TRBJ1-1, with D hard to call. Trimming shortened V by 6 bases and J by 1 base, and 12 bases separated the two germline ends. The CDR3 covers 14 residues. Germline CDR1 reads WNHNN; CDR2 reads SYGVQD (reference sequence).